The rows below give T cell receptor beta chains drawn from one sample of a study of T cell repertoires in cytomegalovirus infection. TCRdb reanalysed the reads using MiXCR and keeps one entry per CDR3 protein. The table records hundreds of thousands of distinct CDR3 sequences, roughly 33% of them present only once. These receptors' antigens are unknown. The source material was cultured PBMCs, sampled from culture after CMV antigen stimulation. The receptors here all came from a human donor in good health (CMV status not recorded). Some clones in this sample may be carry-over from other donors' samples. Each CDR3 is given with its conserved first and last residue. The D gene is left open where the match is weak. Clone size is not always given. Where it is, it says once, few, many or a class for expanded clones.

clone size | D gene | J gene | V gene | CDR3 DNA | CDR3 protein
. | . | TRBJ2-4 | TRBV6-5 | TGTGCCAGCAGTCTCACTCCCCCGGGGGTTGCCAAAAACATTCAGTACTTC | CASSLTPPGVAKNIQYF
few | TRBD2 | TRBJ2-2 | TRBV7-2 | TGTGCCAGCACCCTTTGGGAGGGGACGGGCACCGGGGAGCTGTTTTTT | CASTLWEGTGTGELFF
. | . | TRBJ2-3 | TRBV19 | TGTGCCAGTAGTATGATACGGACCCCCACCGATACGCAGTATTTT | CASSMIRTPTDTQYF
. | TRBD1 | TRBJ1-3 | TRBV11-2 | TGTGCCAGCAGCCTAAATCCGGGACAGGGGGCAGACACCATATATTTT | CASSLNPGQGADTIYF
few | . | TRBJ1-1 | TRBV7-8 | TGTGCCAGCAGCGCCTTGAAGGGCACTGAAGCTTTCTTT | CASSALKGTEAFF
. | . | TRBJ1-2 | TRBV7-9 | TGTGCCAGCAGCTTAGACGCGGCCCTGGGTAACTATGGCTACACCTTC | CASSLDAALGNYGYTF
. | . | TRBJ2-7 | TRBV14 | TGTGCCAGCAGCCAAGCCCTTTACAGGGCCGAAGCCGAGCAGTACTTC | CASSQALYRAEAEQYF
few | . | TRBJ2-5 | TRBV24-1 | TGTGCCACCAGTGATCAGAGCGAGACCCAGTACTTC | CATSDQSETQYF
. | TRBD1 | TRBJ1-4 | TRBV9 | TGTGCCAGCAGCCCCCACGACAGGGACGGTGAAAAACTGTTTTTT | CASSPHDRDGEKLFF
many | . | TRBJ2-3 | TRBV7-2 | TGTGCCAGCAGCTATTACACAGATACGCAGTATTTT | CASSYYTDTQYF